This TCR beta chain was captured in a study of T cells in Graves' hyperthyroidism and ophthalmopathy (dated by TCRdb to about 2019). Describing the broader study: Peripheral blood samples were taken at initial diagnosis, before any treatment was given. A discovery cohort of about 95 patients, fewer than 50 with Graves' ophthalmopathy and more than 55 with stable Graves' hyperthyroidism, was used to find distinguishing TCR V-J signatures. The 100 or so discovery patients were randomly split 7:3 into training and test sets. The study also compared thyroid tissue and blood T-cell repertoires from over 5 Graves' hyperthyroidism patients. The paper describes TCR Vbeta CDR3 sequencing of 120 to 150 peripheral blood samples, made up of 43 ophthalmopathy patients, around 73 hyperthyroidism patients and roughly 17 progressor patients. An independent validation cohort of around 20 hyperthyroidism patients and more than 15 patients who later progressed to ophthalmopathy tested prospective prediction of ophthalmopathy. After blood sampling, hyperthyroidism patients were treated with methimazole at a starting dose of 30 mg daily, and ophthalmopathy patients were treated with high-dose intravenous methylprednisolone. General findings and caveats noted by the study authors: Most expanded thyroid clonotypes (frequency above 0.001) were also detected in blood, suggesting blood repertoires may reflect thyroid immune responses. Sample size was not statistically predetermined, and blinding of investigators to group allocation was not performed. In validation, progression to ophthalmopathy was predicted by the model with roughly 71% sensitivity and roughly 76% specificity, a median of roughly six months before onset. A 13 V-J signature model separated ophthalmopathy from stable hyperthyroidism, with approximately 86% sensitivity and roughly 82% specificity in cross-validation and 80%/75% in testing.

Concerning this clonotype itself: Its antigen remains undetermined. No much larger clonotype is one base removed from it; base qualities were not supplied.

TCR beta CDR3 regions were amplified from RNA transcripts. The TCR CDR3 was subjected to a first round of RT-PCR using the HTBI primer set and the Qiagen OneStep RT-PCR kit. The libraries were constructed in a second round of multiplex PCR and then size-selected and purified. Sequencing of the libraries was done on an Illumina HiSeq2000 using paired-end 100 bp reads. The paper's data handling went like this. SOAPnuke was used to process the raw data, throwing out any read that contained adapters or uncalled bases, had a mean Phred below 15, or lacked an exact constant-primer or identifier match. High-quality paired reads were merged with COPE v1.2.5, and unique nucleotide sequences were defined as clonotypes. Clonotypes were aligned to IMGT TRBV, TRBD and TRBJ reference segments using MiTCR v1.1. Analysis was restricted to V-J combinations with a frequency above 0.0001, which covered 99.2% of repertoires. The TCS score was defined as F50 (clonal expansion) divided by E x V (chaos), with BLOSUM62-based TCRdist calculated between CDR3 peptides within each V-J. Welch's t-statistics and random forest reduced roughly 500 V-J features to 13, which were used in a naive Bayes classifier (R e1071). Thyroid-blood repertoire similarity was quantified with the Morisita-Horn index. TCRdb reworked the public reads: Q25 trimming with fastp, MiXCR clone assembly, productive beta chains retained. Rows are combined by CDR3 protein, so each entry shows the most common genes and DNA. These V and J calls derive from TCRdb rather than the authors' analysis. Recorded for this sample are over 700,000 distinct CDR3 sequences; 35% of them occurred a single time. More than 25% of the sample is held by the ten biggest clonotypes.

Stable Graves' hyperthyroidism was defined as the absence of progression to ophthalmopathy over 18 months of follow-up. Hyperthyroidism patients were newly diagnosed, with disease duration under 2 months, and aged 18 to 65 years. Exclusion was applied to patients with uncontrolled infections, other autoimmune diseases, pregnancy or lactation. Diagnoses were established on the basis of clinical symptoms, serum thyroxine and TRAb, thyroid ultrasound, and orbital computed tomography. PBMCs were separated from 8 to 10 ml of fresh peripheral blood using Ficoll-Paque density gradient centrifugation. Trizol reagent was used to extract total RNA, and RNA quality was then checked on an Agilent 2100 Bioanalyzer. Taken from cysteine to phenylalanine, the CDR3 has 15 residues. The sequence is cut down to CDR3 DNA, 45 bases in frame from base 1. The junction shows trimming of 4 bases on V and 4 bases on J, plus 15 bases between the germline ends. Per the germline V gene (reference sequence), SGHNT is the CDR1 and YYREEE is the CDR2.

The source is a woman aged 40 to 50 with Graves' hyperthyroidism. Sequencing was done on a sample of blood. The V and J genes are TRBV5-4 and TRBJ1-3; the D gene cannot be resolved reliably. The CDR3 protein sequence reads: CASSLALKIGNTIYF. The nucleotide sequence is given as TGTGCCAGCAGCCTCGCCCTCAAGATCGGAAACACCATATATTTT.